What follows is one T cell receptor (beta chain) and its context. Deletions cut 4 bases from V and 2 bases from J, with 9 bases between. The CDR3 has 13 amino acids. The germline V gene encodes CDR1 SQVTM and CDR2 ANQGSEA. Some clones are missing from TCRdb's copy, which holds only in-frame ones; the method was immunoSEQ multiplex PCR. The sample lists approximately 92,000 clones; approximately 80% were seen once. Time point specified: after dendritic cell vaccination, including at tumor progression/relapse. Blood PBMC samples: pre-vaccination, two weeks post third vaccination, and at tumor progression. The data were obtained in a study of glioma-infiltrating T cells after dendritic cell vaccination.

The chain is built from TRBV29-1 and TRBJ2-1; TRBD1 might be the D (6 bases). This material consisted of blood, taken after dendritic cell vaccination. The source is a human donor with glioblastoma. The DNA for the CDR3 is TGCAGCGTTGGGGGGCAGCCCTACAATGAGCAGTTCTTC. Its protein is CSVGGQPYNEQFF.